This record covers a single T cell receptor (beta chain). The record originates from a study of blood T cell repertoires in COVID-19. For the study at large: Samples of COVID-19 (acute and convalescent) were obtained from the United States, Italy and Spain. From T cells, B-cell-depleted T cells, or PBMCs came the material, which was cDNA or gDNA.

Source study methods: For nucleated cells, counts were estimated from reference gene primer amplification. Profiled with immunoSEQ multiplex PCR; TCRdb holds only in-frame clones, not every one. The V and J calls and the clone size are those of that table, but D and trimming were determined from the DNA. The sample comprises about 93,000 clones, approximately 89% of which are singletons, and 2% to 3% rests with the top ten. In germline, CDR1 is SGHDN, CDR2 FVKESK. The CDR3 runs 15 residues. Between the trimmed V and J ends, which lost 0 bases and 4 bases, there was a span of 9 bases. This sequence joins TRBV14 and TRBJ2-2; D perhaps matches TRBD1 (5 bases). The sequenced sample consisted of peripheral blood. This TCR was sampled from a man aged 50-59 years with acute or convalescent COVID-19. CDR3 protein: CASSQDGRVTGELFF. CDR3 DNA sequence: TGTGCCAGCAGCCAAGACGGCAGGGTCACCGGGGAGCTGTTTTTT.